This TCR beta chain was identified during a study of shared clonotypes between healthy human individuals. Study-wide context: The cohort comprised a couple of women and a few men. Their ages spanned 18 to 49 years.

J was trimmed by 7 bases and V by 5 bases; bases with no gene match: 9. Per germline, CDR1 MDHEN and CDR2 SYDVKM. CDR3 size: 15 residues. Original processing methods: With immunoSEQ giving junction-only sequences and no quality scores, filtering differed. TCRdb's copy holds only in-frame clones and misses some; the assay was immunoSEQ multiplex PCR. Clone size and V and J calls were adopted from that table, with D and trimming inferred from the DNA. The sample contains over 2 million clones, roughly 90% of which appear only once. The J gene is TRBJ2-1, the V gene TRBV28, with TRBD1 matching 9 bases. The source of this sequence is a man between 18 and 35 years old in good health. Some clones in this sample may be carry-over from other donors' samples. Sequencing used naive CD4+ T cells from PBMCs. The subset: CD45RA+ positively selected. This CDR3 is CASSLAGTGSNEQFF. CDR3 DNA: TGTGCCAGCAGTCTCGCCGGGACAGGGTCGAATGAGCAGTTCTTC.